This T cell receptor (beta chain) was sequenced in a study of radiation and T cells in renal cell carcinoma (dated by TCRdb to between 2020 and 2021). For the study in its entirety: Samples came from a clinical trial, in which primary renal cell carcinomas received 15 Gy stereotactic body radiation therapy followed by nephrectomy 4 weeks later. A total of under 60 samples underwent TCR beta sequencing, made up of 25 or so tumors and around 27 peripheral blood samples. Across all 50 or so samples, 4,016,671 unique CDR3 nucleotide sequences, encoding 2,658,974 unique CDR3 amino acid sequences, were identified.

The sample's time point label is to be understood as: blood 2 weeks post-SBRT. Taken with the paper, the label for treatment or condition translates to: 15 Gy SBRT to primary tumor, nephrectomy 4 weeks later. To track tumor-enriched clonotypes, serial peripheral blood was sampled from radiation-treated patients at baseline and at 2 weeks and 4 weeks after SBRT. Every patient's renal cell carcinoma showed clear cell pathology. The QIAamp DNA Blood Mini Kit (Qiagen) was used to prepare genomic DNA for TCR sequencing. Samples were included in the analyses only if all quality control checks were passed. The CDR3 has 14 amino acids, counting the end cysteine and phenylalanine. The DNA shown is the 42-base CDR3, in frame from base 1. Based on the germline V gene (reference sequence), the CDR1 and CDR2 sequences are WNHNN and SYGVQD. V is clipped by 0 bases and J by 2 bases, and the sequence between their germline boundaries is 7 bases long.

TCR beta libraries were generated from genomic DNA with the immunoSEQ kit, following the manufacturer's recommendations. To prepare libraries, a first multiplex PCR with proprietary primers was run, followed by a second PCR that added unique barcodes, and a bead cleanup was done after each round. A positive control reaction and a negative control reaction, both provided in the kit, were run with every batch of samples. The final libraries underwent checking on an Agilent 4200 TapeStation D1000 ScreenTape, volumetric pooling, and quantification by qPCR. Sequencing was performed on an Illumina NextSeq500 with a MidOutput 150-cycle cartridge, and 156 Read1 and 15 Index1 cycles were run with kit custom primers. The pooled library was loaded at around 1 pM with roughly 19% PhiX control spiked in. In the source study's methods: Vendor-processed data were analyzed in R, with a clonotype defined as all T cells sharing the same CDR3 nucleotide sequence. In the clone abundance analyses, frequencies were normalized to the 10,000 most abundant clones in each sample. Public T cell clones, which averaged fewer than five per sample, were removed prior to analysis. An abundance difference of at least 32-fold between compartments was the criterion for calling clonotypes tumor-enriched or baseline blood-enriched. A beta-binomial differential abundance model was used to identify clonotypes that expanded or contracted between blood time points. The Baroni-Urbani and Buser coefficient was used to measure tumor-blood repertoire similarity, and groups were compared with two-tailed Wilcoxon tests in R. TCRdb stores this immuneACCESS table with in-frame sequences only. Part of the clones is absent; in the studies checked, under half of the shortfall reflects unresolved V genes, and no reason is known for the rest. The DNA was the basis for D and trimming; V, J and clone size are from that table. The table for this sample lists 100,000 to 150,000 clones; about 81% of them were counted only once. Under 2.5% of the sample is held by the ten biggest clonotypes.

The full study reports these points: Because no pretreatment tumor biopsies were available, whether clonotypes were present in the tumor at baseline could not be determined. Because the trial had a single-armed design, the trial could not examine how radiation dose or scheduling affected the TCR repertoire. Blood repertoire dynamics were not followed beyond 4 weeks after treatment. An increase in top tumor clonotypes in blood was observed from baseline to 2 weeks post-radiation, followed by contraction by 4 weeks, which was taken to suggest transient expansion of tumor-resident clones.

As for this clone: The antigen this receptor binds is unknown. No base quality values were provided; no much bigger clone lies one nucleotide off.

The receptor was derived from a woman in her sixties or seventies with renal cell carcinoma. The rearranged chain carries TRBV10-1 and TRBJ1-1, with the D gene too uncertain to name. The sequences come from blood, collected from a patient whose treatment included radiotherapy and nephrectomy. CDR3 reads: CASSESNTNTEAFF. The DNA sequence is TGCGCCAGCAGTGAGTCGAACACTAACACTGAAGCTTTCTTT.